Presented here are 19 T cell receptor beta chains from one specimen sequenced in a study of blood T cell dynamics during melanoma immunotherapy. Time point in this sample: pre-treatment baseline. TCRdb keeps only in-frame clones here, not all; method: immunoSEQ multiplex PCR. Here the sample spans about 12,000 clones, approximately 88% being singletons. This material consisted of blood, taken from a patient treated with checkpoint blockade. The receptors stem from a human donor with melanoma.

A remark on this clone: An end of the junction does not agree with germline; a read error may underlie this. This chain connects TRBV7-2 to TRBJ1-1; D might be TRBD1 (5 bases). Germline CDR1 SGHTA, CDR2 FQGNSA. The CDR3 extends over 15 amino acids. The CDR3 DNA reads TGTGCCGGCAGCTTAGACAGCAAAAGGAACACTGAAGCTTTCTTT. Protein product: CAGSLDSKRNTEAFF.

DNA of the CDR3: TGTGCCAGCAGTCCACAGGGGGAGGGAAACATTCAGTACTTC. Protein sequence: CASSPQGEGNIQYF. The chain is built from TRBV27 and TRBJ2-4; D perhaps matches TRBD1 (8 bases). This CDR3 has 14 amino acids. Per germline, CDR1 MNHEY and CDR2 SMNVEV (reference sequence). The ends were cut back, 5 bases at V and 6 bases at J, with 14 bases in the middle.

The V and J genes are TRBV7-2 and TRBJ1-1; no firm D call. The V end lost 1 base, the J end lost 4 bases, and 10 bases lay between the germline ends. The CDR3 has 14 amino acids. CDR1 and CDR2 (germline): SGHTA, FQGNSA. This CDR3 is CASSLVGVGTEAFF. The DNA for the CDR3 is TGTGCCAGCAGCTTAGTTGGGGTCGGCACTGAAGCTTTCTTT.

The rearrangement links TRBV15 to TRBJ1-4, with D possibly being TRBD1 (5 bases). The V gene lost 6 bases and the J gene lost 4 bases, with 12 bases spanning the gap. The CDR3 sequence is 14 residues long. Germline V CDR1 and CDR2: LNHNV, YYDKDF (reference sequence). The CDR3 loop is CATRKTAVNEKLFF. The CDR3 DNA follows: TGTGCCACCAGAAAGACAGCTGTTAATGAAAAACTGTTTTTT.

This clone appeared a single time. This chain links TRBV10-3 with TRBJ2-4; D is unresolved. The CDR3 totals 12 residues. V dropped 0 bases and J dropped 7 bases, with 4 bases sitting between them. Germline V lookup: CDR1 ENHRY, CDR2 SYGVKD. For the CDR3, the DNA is TGTGCCATCAGTGAGTCCGGTAACATTCAGTACTTC. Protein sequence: CAISESGNIQYF.

The CDR3 nucleotides are TGTGCCATCAGGGAGCAGGGGACAGGCTACTCCTACGAGCAGTACTTC. Amino acids: CAIREQGTGYSYEQYF. The chain uses TRBV10-3 and TRBJ2-7; 8 positions agree with TRBD1. The trim removed 6 bases at V and 0 bases at J, leaving 10 bases unmatched. The germline V gene has CDR1 ENHRY and CDR2 SYGVKD. The CDR3 is 16 amino acids.

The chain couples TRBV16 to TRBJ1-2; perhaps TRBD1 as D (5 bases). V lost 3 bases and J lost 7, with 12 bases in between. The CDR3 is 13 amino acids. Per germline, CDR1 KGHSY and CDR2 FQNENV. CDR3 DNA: TGTGCCAGCAGCCACGACAGCAATACTGGCTACACCTTC. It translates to CASSHDSNTGYTF.

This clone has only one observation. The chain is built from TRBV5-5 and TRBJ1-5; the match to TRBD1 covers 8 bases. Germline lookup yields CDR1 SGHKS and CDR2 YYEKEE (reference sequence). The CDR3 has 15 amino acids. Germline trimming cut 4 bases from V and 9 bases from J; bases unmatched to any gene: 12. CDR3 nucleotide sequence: TGTGCCAGCAGCCAAGCCAGGACAGGGCTATGGCCCCAGCATTTT. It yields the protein CASSQARTGLWPQHF.

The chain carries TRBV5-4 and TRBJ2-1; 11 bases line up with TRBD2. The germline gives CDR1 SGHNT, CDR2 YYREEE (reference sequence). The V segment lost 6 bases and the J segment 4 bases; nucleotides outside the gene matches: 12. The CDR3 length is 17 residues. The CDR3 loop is CASTTRLAGGIYNEQFF. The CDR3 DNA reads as TGTGCCAGCACCACAAGGCTAGCGGGGGGCATTTACAATGAGCAGTTCTTC.

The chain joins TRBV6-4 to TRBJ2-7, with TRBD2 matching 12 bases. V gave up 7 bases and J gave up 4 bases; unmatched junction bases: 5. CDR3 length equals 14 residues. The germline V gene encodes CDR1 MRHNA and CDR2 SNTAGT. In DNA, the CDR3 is TGTGCCAGCAATGAGACTAGCGGGAGTTACGAGCAGTACTTC. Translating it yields CASNETSGSYEQYF.

CDR3 sequence (DNA): TGTGCCAGCAGTTACTCGGCAGGGTCCTACGAGCAGTACTTC. As protein: CASSYSAGSYEQYF. This chain connects TRBV6-5 to TRBJ2-7; a possible D gene is TRBD1 (5 bases). The germline V gene encodes CDR1 MNHEY and CDR2 SVGAGI. With 0 bases removed from V and 1 base from J, the gap between germline ends came to 7 bases. The CDR3 length is 14 residues.

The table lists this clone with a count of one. The CDR3 DNA sequence: TGTGCCAGCAGTGACCTATCAGCGGGACGGACTAACTATGGCTACACCTTC. Amino acids: CASSDLSAGRTNYGYTF. V is TRBV6-1 and J is TRBJ1-2, with a possible D match to TRBD1 (5 bases). V was trimmed by 3 bases and J by 0 bases, leaving 17 bases between them. CDR3 length equals 17 residues. Germline CDR1 is MNHNS and CDR2 is SASEGT.

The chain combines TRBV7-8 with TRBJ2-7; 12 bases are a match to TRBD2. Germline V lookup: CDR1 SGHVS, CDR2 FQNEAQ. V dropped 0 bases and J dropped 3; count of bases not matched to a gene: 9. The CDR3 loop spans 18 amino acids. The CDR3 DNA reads TGTGCCAGCAGCTTAGCGCTAGCGGGAGGGCAGTATTTCTACGAGCAGTACTTC. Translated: CASSLALAGGQYFYEQYF.

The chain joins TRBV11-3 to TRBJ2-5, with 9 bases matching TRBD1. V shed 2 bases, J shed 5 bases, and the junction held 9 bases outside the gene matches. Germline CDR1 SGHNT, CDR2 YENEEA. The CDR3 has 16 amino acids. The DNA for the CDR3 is TGTGCCAGCAGCTTAAGGAAGCCGGGACAGGGTGAGACCCAGTACTTC. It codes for CASSLRKPGQGETQYF.

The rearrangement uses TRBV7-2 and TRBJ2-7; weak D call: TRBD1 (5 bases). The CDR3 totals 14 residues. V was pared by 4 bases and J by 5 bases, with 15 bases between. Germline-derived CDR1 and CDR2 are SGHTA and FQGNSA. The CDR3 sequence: CASSSVDSNHEQYF. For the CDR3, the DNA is TGTGCCAGCAGCTCAGTCGACAGTAACCACGAGCAGTACTTC.

The CDR3 DNA follows: TGTGCCAGTAGTATCTCCGGCTACGAGCAGTACTTC. Translated, it gives CASSISGYEQYF. The chain links TRBV19 to TRBJ2-7; D gene ambiguous. The V end lost 3 bases, the J end lost 3 bases, and 6 bases lay between the germline ends. CDR3 length equals 12 residues. Germline values: CDR1 LNHDA, CDR2 SQIVND (reference sequence).

The CDR3, as DNA: TGTGCCTGGAGTGTAGGCGGGTTGACAGATACGCAGTATTTT. It yields the protein CAWSVGGLTDTQYF. J is TRBJ2-3 and V is TRBV30; tentatively, D is TRBD2 (5 bases). The V end was cut by 0 bases, the J end by 3 bases, with 10 bases between. Germline lookup yields CDR1 GTSNPN and CDR2 SVGIG (reference sequence). The CDR3 totals 14 residues.

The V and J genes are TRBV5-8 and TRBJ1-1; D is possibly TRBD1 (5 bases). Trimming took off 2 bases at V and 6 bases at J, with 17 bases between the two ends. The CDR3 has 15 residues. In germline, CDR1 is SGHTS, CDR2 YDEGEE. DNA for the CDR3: TGTGCCAGCAGCTTTGGGGTTCGGGGGAGGGCTGAAGCTTTCTTT. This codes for CASSFGVRGRAEAFF.

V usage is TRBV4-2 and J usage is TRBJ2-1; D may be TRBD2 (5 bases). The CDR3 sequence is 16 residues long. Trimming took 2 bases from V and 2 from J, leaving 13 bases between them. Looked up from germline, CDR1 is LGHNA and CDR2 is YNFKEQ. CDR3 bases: TGTGCCAGCAGCCAACCAGCGGATACAGCCTACAATGAGCAGTTCTTC. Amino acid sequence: CASSQPADTAYNEQFF.